Following are 28 T cell receptor beta chains from one sample sequenced in a study of blood T cells in healthy people across ages. A sample-barcoded 5' primer and a J-beta primer mix were used in a second PCR of about 7 to 12 cycles. TCRdb re-called the 5' RACE reads with MiXCR, one entry per CDR3 protein. The sample carries about 2 million distinct CDR3 sequences, 40% to 55% recorded once. The sequencing input was blood. The receptors here all came from a woman between 35 and 50 years old in good health.

This clonotype was found once. This rearrangement joins TRBV20-1 to TRBJ1-6; D unclear. CDR1 is DFQATT and CDR2 is SNEGSKA in the germline V gene (reference sequence). The ends were cut back, 4 bases at V and 8 bases at J, with 12 bases in the middle. CDR3 length: 13 residues. The CDR3: CSANSEPYSPLHF. DNA for the CDR3: TGCAGTGCTAACTCTGAACCCTATTCACCCCTCCACTTT.

This clonotype has just one count. V and J are TRBV12-3 or TRBV12-4 and TRBJ2-4; D gene ambiguous. Trimming cost V 6 bases and J 10 bases, with 10 bases left between them. The CDR3 loop spans 11 amino acids. This CDR3 reads CASSRLGIQYF. In DNA, the CDR3 is TGTGCCAGCAGCCGGCTGGGGATTCAGTACTTC.

Comments on this clonotype: Here the CDR3 omits its conserved ending phenylalanine or tryptophan, so a read error is the likely source. This chain joins TRBV3-1 and TRBJ2-1; 8 bases match TRBD2. Per the germline V gene, CDR1 is LGHDT and CDR2 is YNNKEL (reference sequence). The CDR3 has 15 amino acids. The junction had 8 bases not matched to a gene; V was cut back by 5 bases and J by 5 bases. CDR3 DNA: TGTGCCAGCAGCTCGATAGCGGGGTCTCACAATGAGCAGTTCTTA. Its translation is CASSSIAGSHNEQFL.

This chain connects TRBV7-9 to TRBJ2-2; 7 nucleotides align to TRBD2. After removal of 2 bases from V and 2 bases from J, the junction contained 5 bases not matched to a gene. The germline CDR1 and CDR2 sequences are SEHNR and FQNEAQ (reference sequence). There are 16 residues in the CDR3. The CDR3 DNA follows: TGTGCCAGCAGCTTAAGGTCTAGCGGAAACACCGGGGAGCTGTTTTTT. The encoded protein is CASSLRSSGNTGELFF.

The chain carries TRBV27 and TRBJ2-7; D not resolved. This CDR3 is built from 13 residues. The germline V and J ends were trimmed by 10 bases and 3 bases, with 16 bases remaining between them. CDR1 and CDR2 (germline): MNHEY, SMNVEV (reference sequence). The CDR3 loop is CAISTDGRYEQYF. Written as DNA, the CDR3 is TGTGCCATCTCAACGGACGGTCGCTACGAGCAGTACTTC.

V is TRBV20-1 and J is TRBJ2-7; maybe TRBD2 (5 bases). The CDR3 loop spans 13 amino acids. The germline CDR1 and CDR2 sequences are DFQATT and SNEGSKA (reference sequence). Trimming took off 6 bases at V and 4 bases at J, with 16 bases between the two ends. CDR3 DNA: TGCAGTGCCGGTCAGAGTTCGGGATACGAGCAGTACTTC. As protein: CSAGQSSGYEQYF.

This rearrangement joins TRBV10-3 to TRBJ2-5; possibly TRBD1 for D (6 bases). V was pared by 6 bases and J by 4 bases, with 15 bases between. The CDR3 has 14 amino acids. Germline V gene data show CDR1 as ENHRY and CDR2 as SYGVKD. The CDR3 region is CAIRGDTGLETQYF. The CDR3 bases are TGTGCCATCAGAGGGGACACAGGGTTAGAGACCCAGTACTTC.

V usage is TRBV13 and J usage is TRBJ2-3, with a tentative D call TRBD2 (6 bases). Trimming removed 5 bases from V and 4 bases from J, with 16 bases in between. In germline, CDR1 is PRHDT, CDR2 FYEKMQ (reference sequence). This CDR3 is built from 15 residues. CDR3 DNA sequence: TGTGCCAGCAGCGAAACGTCGGGGGTCCCAGATACGCAGTATTTT. This translates into CASSETSGVPDTQYF. Full variable domain (missing parts from reference TRBV13 and TRBJ2-3): AAGVIQSPRHLIKEKRETATLKCYPIPRHDTVYWYQQGPGQDPQFLISFYEKMQSDKGSIPDRFSAQQFSDYHSELNMSSLELGDSALYFCASSETSGVPDTQYFGPGTRLTVL.

This clonotype showed up just a few times. V usage is TRBV7-2 and J usage is TRBJ1-1, with 8 bases matching TRBD1. V was pared by 2 bases and J by 1 base, with 3 bases of the junction left unmatched. Germline V CDR1 and CDR2: SGHTA, FQGNSA. CDR3 length: 15 amino acids. The CDR3 is CASSLRTGRNTEAFF. The CDR3 DNA follows: TGTGCCAGCAGCTTAAGGACAGGGAGGAACACTGAAGCTTTCTTT.

V usage is TRBV10-3 and J usage is TRBJ2-2; TRBD2 matches 7 bases. The CDR3 runs to 11 residues. V dropped 11 bases and J dropped 6; count of bases not matched to a gene: 3. Germline V gene data show CDR1 as ENHRY and CDR2 as SYGVKD. The CDR3 spells CAGRGSGELFF. In DNA form, the CDR3 reads TGTGCCGGGAGGGGATCCGGGGAGCTGTTTTTT.

J is TRBJ1-2 and V is TRBV27; the D is unclear. The CDR3 is made up of 13 amino acids. The germline gives CDR1 MNHEY, CDR2 SMNVEV (reference sequence). Trimming stripped 3 bases from V and 8 bases from J, with 13 bases between. CDR3 nucleotide sequence: TGTGCCAGCAGTTTTAGCGGGAGCAGGGGCTACACCTTC. Protein product: CASSFSGSRGYTF.

The chain combines TRBV20-1 with TRBJ2-5; the D gene is possibly TRBD1 (5 bases). The V end lost 3 bases, the J end lost 5 bases, and 13 bases lay between the germline ends. Per the germline V gene, CDR1 is DFQATT and CDR2 is SNEGSKA (reference sequence). The CDR3 is made up of 13 amino acids. The CDR3 sequence is CSASIIAGETQYF. In DNA form, the CDR3 reads TGCAGTGCTAGTATTATAGCAGGGGAGACCCAGTACTTC.

About this clonotype itself: One junction end does not reproduce the germline sequence, and a read error may be involved. The rearrangement joins TRBV28 to TRBJ2-1; possible D gene TRBD2, 6 bases. The CDR3 length is 15 residues. CDR1 MDHEN and CDR2 SYDVKM come from the germline V gene. The CDR3 region is CAGGARPRGHNEQIF. For the CDR3, the DNA is TGTGCCGGCGGGGCGCGCCCTCGGGGTCACAATGAGCAGATCTTC.

The chain recombines TRBV4-1 with TRBJ1-4; D not resolved. Germline V gene sequence: CDR1 MGHRA, CDR2 YSYEKL. V was clipped by 0 bases and J by 7 bases, with 9 bases between them. The CDR3 extends over 14 amino acids. CDR3: CASSQDQWPEKLFF. In nucleotides, the CDR3 is TGCGCCAGCAGCCAAGATCAATGGCCTGAAAAACTGTTTTTT.

The chain joins TRBV6-1 to TRBJ1-1, with D uncertain. CDR3 size: 13 residues. V lost 7 bases and J 1 base, leaving 10 bases between the germline ends. The germline gives CDR1 MNHNS, CDR2 SASEGT. DNA for the CDR3: TGTGCCAGCAATCACGTCAGGAACACTGAAGCTTTCTTT. This codes for CASNHVRNTEAFF.

The chain carries TRBV5-1 and TRBJ2-1, with D uncertain. V lost 2 bases, J lost 0 bases, and 15 bases lay in between. The CDR3 runs 17 residues. The germline CDR1 and CDR2 sequences are SGHRS and YFSETQ. The CDR3 DNA reads TGCGCCAGCAGCTTTGGGGTCCTCATGAGCTCCTACAATGAGCAGTTCTTC. It yields the protein CASSFGVLMSSYNEQFF. The variable domain in full, with the rest retrieved from reference TRBV5-1 and TRBJ2-1, is KAGVTQTPRYLIKTRGQQVTLSCSPISGHRSVSWYQQTPGQGLQFLFEYFSETQRNKGNFPGRFSGRQFSNSRSEMNVSTLELGDSALYLCASSFGVLMSSYNEQFFGPGTRLTVL.

This rearrangement joins TRBV4-1 to TRBJ2-1, with 7 bases fitting TRBD2. The CDR3 length is 17 residues. V lost 0 bases and J lost 4; bases outside the gene matches: 9. Germline V gene data show CDR1 as MGHRA and CDR2 as YSYEKL. DNA of the CDR3: TGCGCCAGCAGCCAAGATCCCGCTAGCGGACGGTACAATGAGCAGTTCTTC. Translation gives CASSQDPASGRYNEQFF.

The J gene is TRBJ2-5, the V gene TRBV6-1; 9 bases line up with TRBD2. With V trimmed by 3 bases and J by 4 bases, 6 bases remained unmatched. The CDR3 runs 15 residues. The germline gives CDR1 MNHNS, CDR2 SASEGT. Here the CDR3 DNA reads TGTGCCAGCAGTGATAGCGGGGGAGGGGGAGAGACCCAGTACTTC. Its protein product is CASSDSGGGGETQYF.

V and J are TRBV6-2 or TRBV6-3 and TRBJ2-3; 7 nucleotides line up with TRBD1. The length of the CDR3 is 15 residues. The ends lost 5 bases at V and 2 bases at J; junction bases unmatched: 7. Germline V CDR1 and CDR2: MNHEY, SVGEGT. The CDR3 DNA is TGTGCCAGCAGTACCGGACAGGAGCTCACAGATACGCAGTATTTT. It encodes CASSTGQELTDTQYF.

The V and J genes are TRBV28 and TRBJ1-5, with a possible D match to TRBD1 (5 bases). CDR1 is MDHEN, CDR2 SYDVKM, per germline. Deletions cut 4 bases from V and 6 bases from J, with 31 bases between. The CDR3 has 20 amino acids. CDR3 sequence: CASSSPPADGTGYVAQPQHF. For the CDR3, the DNA is TGTGCCAGCAGTTCCCCTCCCGCAGACGGGACCGGCTATGTAGCTCAGCCCCAGCATTTT.

This clonotype has more than one count but fewer than ten. J is TRBJ2-1 and V is TRBV9; 10 bases agree with TRBD2. The CDR3 spans 17 residues. The germline V gene has CDR1 SGDLS and CDR2 YYNGEE. V trimming: 1 base; J trimming: 9 bases; junction bases outside the gene matches: 13. The CDR3 DNA is TGTGCCAGCAGCGTACCCAAAGCGGGGGGGGCTATTCTTGAGCAGTTCTTC. It translates to CASSVPKAGGAILEQFF.

This clonotype was recorded a few times. The chain couples TRBV4-1 to TRBJ2-4, with TRBD2 as a possible D gene (5 bases). CDR1 is MGHRA and CDR2 is YSYEKL in the germline V gene. CDR3 length: 17 residues. Trimming stripped 1 base from V and 4 bases from J, with 17 bases between. The CDR3 region is CASSQGPQTGSKNIQYF. The CDR3 DNA sequence: TGCGCCAGCAGCCAAGGGCCTCAAACGGGGAGTAAAAACATTCAGTACTTC.

The chain uses TRBV27 and TRBJ2-5, with a tentative D call TRBD2 (5 bases). Germline CDR1 MNHEY, CDR2 SMNVEV (reference sequence). The CDR3 is 14 amino acids. Trimming pared 6 bases from V and 1 base from J, leaving 12 bases between. The CDR3 DNA reads as TGTGCCAGCAGGGCGTATGGACTCCAAGAGACCCAGTACTTC. This codes for CASRAYGLQETQYF.

This chain uses TRBV7-6 with TRBJ2-1, with 10 bases fitting TRBD2. The CDR3 spans 17 residues. Germline CDR1 reads SGHVS; CDR2 reads FNYEAQ. Germline trimming cut 1 base from V and 4 bases from J; bases unmatched to any gene: 7. This CDR3 reads CASSLVMASGGYNEQFF. CDR3 DNA sequence: TGTGCCAGCAGCTTAGTCATGGCTAGCGGGGGATACAATGAGCAGTTCTTC.

This clonotype was picked up a small number of times. The chain is built from TRBV7-2 and TRBJ2-1; a weak D match, TRBD2 (5 bases). V was shortened by 1 base and J by 7 bases, with 11 bases between the two germline ends. The CDR3 sequence is 14 residues long. Per the germline V gene, CDR1 is SGHTA and CDR2 is FQGNSA. CDR3 protein: CASSLGASINEQFF. The DNA for the CDR3 is TGTGCCAGCAGCTTAGGGGCTAGCATAAATGAGCAGTTCTTC.

The table lists this clonotype with a few counts. This chain uses TRBV29-1 with TRBJ1-1, with D unclear. The CDR3 spans 14 residues. The germline gives CDR1 SQVTM, CDR2 ANQGSEA. V was clipped by 6 bases and J by 2 bases, with 16 bases between them. The DNA for the CDR3 is TGCAGCGTCCGAACGAGTGGACGTAACACTGAAGCTTTCTTT. Translating it yields CSVRTSGRNTEAFF.

The chain carries TRBV6-2 or TRBV6-3 and TRBJ2-7, with 15 positions matching TRBD2. CDR1 is MNHEY and CDR2 is SVGEGT in the germline V gene. V shed 7 bases and J 2 bases; nucleotides not matched to a gene: 12. The CDR3 is 18 amino acids. This CDR3 reads CASNWGLAGGLPTYEQYF. CDR3 coding DNA: TGTGCCAGCAACTGGGGACTAGCGGGGGGTCTGCCCACCTACGAGCAGTACTTC.

This rearrangement joins TRBV6-6 to TRBJ2-4; 9 bases fit TRBD1. Germline CDR1 reads MNHNY; CDR2 reads SVGAGI (reference sequence). V lost 5 bases and J lost 4; bases outside the gene matches: 12. CDR3 size: 17 residues. DNA of the CDR3: TGTGCCAGCAGTCCCCACTTGGACAGGGGCCAGAAAAACATTCAGTACTTC. Amino acid sequence: CASSPHLDRGQKNIQYF.